This T cell receptor beta chain derives from a study of cytomegalovirus exposure and HLA in healthy donors. The CDR3 is 15 amino acids. V was clipped by 1 base and J by 8 bases; unmatched bases: 7. CDR1 SEHNR and CDR2 FQNEAQ come from the germline V gene (reference sequence). Vbeta (60) and Jbeta (13) primers were used in the PCR. This table comes from immunoSEQ multiplex PCR, and its TCRdb copy is limited to in-frame clones, with some not included. The data hold 120,000 to 150,000 clones, with around three fifths observed a single time. Material: PBMCs. The V call is TRBV7-9, the J call TRBJ2-1; 8 bases map to TRBD1. The origin of this receptor is a male donor in good health and CMV-seronegative. The CDR3 is CASSLVGTGNDEQFF. CDR3 sequence (DNA): TGTGCCAGCAGCTTAGTCGGGACAGGCAACGATGAGCAGTTCTTC.